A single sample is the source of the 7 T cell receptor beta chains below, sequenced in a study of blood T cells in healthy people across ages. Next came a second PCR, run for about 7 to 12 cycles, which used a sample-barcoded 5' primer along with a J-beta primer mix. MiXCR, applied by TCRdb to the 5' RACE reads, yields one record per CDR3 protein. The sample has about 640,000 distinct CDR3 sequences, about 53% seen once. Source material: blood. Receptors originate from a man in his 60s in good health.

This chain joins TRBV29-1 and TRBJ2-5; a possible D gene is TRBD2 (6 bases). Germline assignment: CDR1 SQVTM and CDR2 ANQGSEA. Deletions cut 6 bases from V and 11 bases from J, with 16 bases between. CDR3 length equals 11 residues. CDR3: CSVLAEVEQYF. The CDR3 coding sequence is TGCAGCGTCTTAGCGGAGGTTGAGCAGTACTTC.

As DNA, the CDR3 is TGCGCCAGCAGCCAATCCGGGGGAAACAGGTTCGGGGAAAAACTGTTTTTT. This gives the protein CASSQSGGNRFGEKLFF. This chain connects TRBV4-1 to TRBJ1-4; D possibly corresponds to TRBD1 (5 bases). Trimming cost V 2 bases and J 8 bases, with 21 bases left between them. CDR1 is MGHRA, CDR2 YSYEKL, per germline. The CDR3 spans 17 residues.

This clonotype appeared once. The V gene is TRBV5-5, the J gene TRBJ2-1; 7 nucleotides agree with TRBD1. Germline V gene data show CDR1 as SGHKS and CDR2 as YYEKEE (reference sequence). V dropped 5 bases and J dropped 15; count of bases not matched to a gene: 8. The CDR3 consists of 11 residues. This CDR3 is CASSSGDSPFF. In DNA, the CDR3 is TGTGCCAGCAGTTCCGGGGACAGCCCGTTCTTC.

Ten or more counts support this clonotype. CDR3 residues: CATSDSRTGGLGNEKLFF. DNA for the CDR3: TGTGCCACCAGTGACTCTCGGACAGGGGGCCTTGGGAATGAAAAACTGTTTTTT. The genes are TRBV24-1 and TRBJ1-4, with 11 bases fitting TRBD1. Per the germline V gene, CDR1 is KGHDR and CDR2 is SFDVKD. This CDR3 is built from 18 residues. V lost 4 bases, J lost 5 bases, and 11 bases stayed unmatched.

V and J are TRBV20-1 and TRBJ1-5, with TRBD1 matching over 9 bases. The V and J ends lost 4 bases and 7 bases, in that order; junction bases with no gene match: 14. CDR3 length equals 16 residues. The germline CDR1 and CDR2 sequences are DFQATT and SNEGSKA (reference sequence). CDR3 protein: CSAKSRDRVERQPQHF. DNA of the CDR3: TGCAGTGCTAAGTCCCGGGACAGGGTTGAACGGCAGCCCCAGCATTTT.

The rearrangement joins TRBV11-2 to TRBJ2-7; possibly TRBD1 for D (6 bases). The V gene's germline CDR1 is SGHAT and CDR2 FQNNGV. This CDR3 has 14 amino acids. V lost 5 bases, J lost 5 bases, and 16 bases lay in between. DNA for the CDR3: TGTGCCAGCAGCCCGTACAGGGTTAGGAACGAGCAGTACTTC. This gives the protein CASSPYRVRNEQYF.

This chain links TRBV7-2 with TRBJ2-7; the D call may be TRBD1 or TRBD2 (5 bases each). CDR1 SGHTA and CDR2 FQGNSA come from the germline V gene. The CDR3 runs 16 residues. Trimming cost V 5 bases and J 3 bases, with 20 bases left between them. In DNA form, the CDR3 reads TGTGCCAGCAGCCTCCCCTACTCCGGGGCGCACTACGAGCAGTACTTC. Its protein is CASSLPYSGAHYEQYF.